This T cell receptor beta chain was observed in a study of T cells after yellow fever vaccination. For this clonotype: The target antigen is unknown.

General study points: Abundant clonotypes from the bulk population could have been carried over as contaminants into FACS-sorted repertoires.

TCRdb processed the 5' RACE reads anew with MiXCR; each CDR3 protein has one entry. Found here are about 330,000 distinct CDR3 sequences, less than 9.5% of them singletons; the top ten hold roughly a sixth. The V gene lost 6 bases and the J gene lost 0 bases, with 14 bases spanning the gap. CDR1 and CDR2 (germline): DFQATT, SNEGSKA (reference sequence). This CDR3 contains 14 residues. The receptor was isolated from a man younger than 35 who received the YFV17D yellow fever vaccine. The rearrangement links TRBV20-1 to TRBJ1-1; perhaps TRBD1 as D (5 bases). The specimen was PBMCs, collected more than 40 days after the first yellow fever vaccination. CDR3 residues: CSAIPGPMNTEAFF. In DNA, the CDR3 is TGCAGTGCCATCCCGGGACCGATGAACACTGAAGCTTTCTTT.